One T cell receptor beta chain is described in this entry. Its specificity is not known. The data were taken from a study of shared clonotypes between healthy human individuals. Libraries were prepared by immunoSEQ multiplex PCR; TCRdb keeps only in-frame clonotypes and omits some of them. The repertoire has over a million clones, roughly 96% of them found once; the top ten carry approximately 1%. Study-wide findings and caveats: Sharing across four donors was highest in naive CD4 (around 5%) and lowest in memory CD8 (roughly 0.4%).

Splitting of CD4+ cells produced CD45RA+ naive and CD45RA-negative memory subsets. Germline V gene lookup returns CDR1 WNHNN and CDR2 SYGVQD (reference sequence). The CDR3 length is 13 residues. The V and J ends lost 4 bases and 8 bases respectively, with 12 bases between them. This receptor was obtained from a young man in good health. The genes are TRBV10-1 and TRBJ2-1; D ambiguous. Sequencing was performed on naive CD4+ T cells sorted from blood. Subset of the sample: CD45RA+ positively selected. The CDR3 region is CASSGYPEDEQFF. CDR3 sequence (DNA): TGCGCCAGCAGTGGCTACCCAGAGGATGAGCAGTTCTTC.